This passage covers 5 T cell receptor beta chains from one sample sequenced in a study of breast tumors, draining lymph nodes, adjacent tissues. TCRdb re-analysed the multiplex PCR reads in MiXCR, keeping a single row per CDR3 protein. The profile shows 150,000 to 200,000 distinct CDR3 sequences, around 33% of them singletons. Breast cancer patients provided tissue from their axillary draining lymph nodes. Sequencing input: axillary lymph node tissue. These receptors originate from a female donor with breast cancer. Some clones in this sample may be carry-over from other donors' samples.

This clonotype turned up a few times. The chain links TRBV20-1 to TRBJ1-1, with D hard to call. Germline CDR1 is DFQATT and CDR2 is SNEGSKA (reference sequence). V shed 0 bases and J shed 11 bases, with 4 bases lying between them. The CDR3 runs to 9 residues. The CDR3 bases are TGCAGTGCTAGAGATCCTGCTTTCTTT. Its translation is CSARDPAFF.

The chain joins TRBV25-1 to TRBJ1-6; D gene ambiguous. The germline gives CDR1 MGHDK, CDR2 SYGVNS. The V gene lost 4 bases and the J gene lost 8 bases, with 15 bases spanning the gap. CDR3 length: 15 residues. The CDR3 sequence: CASSARGPGDSPLHF. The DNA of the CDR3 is TGTGCCAGCAGTGCTAGAGGGCCTGGTGATTCACCCCTCCACTTT.

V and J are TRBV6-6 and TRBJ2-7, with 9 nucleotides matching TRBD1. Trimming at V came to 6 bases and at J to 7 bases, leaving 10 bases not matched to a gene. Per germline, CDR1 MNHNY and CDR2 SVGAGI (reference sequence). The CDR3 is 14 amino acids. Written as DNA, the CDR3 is TGTGCCAGCAGCCCGAGGACAGGGGTGGGAGAGCAGTACTTC. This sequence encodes CASSPRTGVGEQYF.

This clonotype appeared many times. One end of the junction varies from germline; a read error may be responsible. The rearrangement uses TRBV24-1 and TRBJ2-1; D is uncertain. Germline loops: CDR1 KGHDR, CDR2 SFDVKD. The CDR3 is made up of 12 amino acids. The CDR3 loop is CATSAAWNEQFF. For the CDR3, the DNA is TGTGCCACCAGCGCAGCGTGGAATGAGCAGTTCTTT.

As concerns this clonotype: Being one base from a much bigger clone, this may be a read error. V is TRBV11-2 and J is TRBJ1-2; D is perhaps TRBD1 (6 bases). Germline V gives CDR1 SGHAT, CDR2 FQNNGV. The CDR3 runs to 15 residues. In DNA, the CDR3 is TGTGCCAGCAGCTTCAGGGGTCCGGAAGGGCATGGCAACACCTTC. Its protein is CASSFRGPEGHGNTF. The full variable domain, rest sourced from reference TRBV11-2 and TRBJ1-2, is EAGVAQSPRYKIIEKRQSVAFWCNPISGHATLYWYQQILGQGPKLLIQFQNNGVVDDSQLPKDRFSAERLKGVDSTLKIQPAKLEDSAVYLCASSFRGPEGHGNTFGSGTRLTVV.